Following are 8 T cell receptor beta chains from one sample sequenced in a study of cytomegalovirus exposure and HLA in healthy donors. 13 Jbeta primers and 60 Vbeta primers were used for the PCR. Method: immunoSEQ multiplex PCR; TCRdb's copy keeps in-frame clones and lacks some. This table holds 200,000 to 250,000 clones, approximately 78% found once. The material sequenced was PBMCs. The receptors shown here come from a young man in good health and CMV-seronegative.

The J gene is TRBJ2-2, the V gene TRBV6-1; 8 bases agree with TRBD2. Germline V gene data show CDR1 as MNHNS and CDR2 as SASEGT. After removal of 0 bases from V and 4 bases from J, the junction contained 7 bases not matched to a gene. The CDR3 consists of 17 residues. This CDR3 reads CASSEAPLAGGTGELFF. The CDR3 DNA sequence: TGTGCCAGCAGTGAAGCGCCGCTAGCGGGCGGCACCGGGGAGCTGTTTTTT.

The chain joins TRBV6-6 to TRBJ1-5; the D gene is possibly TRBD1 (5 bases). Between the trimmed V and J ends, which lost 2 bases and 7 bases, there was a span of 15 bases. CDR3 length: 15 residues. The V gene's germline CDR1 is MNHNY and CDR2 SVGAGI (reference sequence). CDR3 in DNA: TGTGCCAGCAGTTACATTCGGGGGGAAGGGCAGCCCCAGCATTTT. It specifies CASSYIRGEGQPQHF.

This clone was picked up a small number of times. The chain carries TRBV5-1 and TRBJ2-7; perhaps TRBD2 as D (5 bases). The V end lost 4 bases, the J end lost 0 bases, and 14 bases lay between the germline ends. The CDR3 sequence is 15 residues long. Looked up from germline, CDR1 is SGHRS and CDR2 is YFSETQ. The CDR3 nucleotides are TGCGCCAGCAGCCCGACGGGGTTGAGCTCCTACGAGCAGTACTTC. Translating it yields CASSPTGLSSYEQYF.

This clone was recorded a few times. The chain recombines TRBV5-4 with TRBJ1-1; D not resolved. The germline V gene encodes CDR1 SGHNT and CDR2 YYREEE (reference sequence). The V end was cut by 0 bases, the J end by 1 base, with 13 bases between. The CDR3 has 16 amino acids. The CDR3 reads CASSLEYSGTNTEAFF. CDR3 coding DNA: TGTGCCAGCAGCTTGGAGTACTCGGGAACGAACACTGAAGCTTTCTTT.

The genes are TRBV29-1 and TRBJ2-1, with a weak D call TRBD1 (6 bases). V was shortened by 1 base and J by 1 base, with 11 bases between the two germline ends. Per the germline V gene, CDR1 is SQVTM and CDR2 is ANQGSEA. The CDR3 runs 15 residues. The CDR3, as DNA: TGCAGCGTTGAAGGACAGGCCGGGTCCTACAATGAGCAGTTCTTC. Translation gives CSVEGQAGSYNEQFF.

CDR3 residues: CASSPTALAGGQGDTQYF. The CDR3 DNA reads as TGTGCCAGCAGCCCCACTGCCCTAGCGGGGGGCCAGGGAGATACGCAGTATTTT. This chain links TRBV14 with TRBJ2-3, with TRBD2 matching 11 bases. The CDR3 contains 18 residues. CDR1 is SGHDN and CDR2 is FVKESK in the germline V gene. The V segment lost 4 bases and the J segment 5 bases; nucleotides outside the gene matches: 14.

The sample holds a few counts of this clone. CDR3 amino acids: CASSSVLNTEAFF. In nucleotides, the CDR3 is TGTGCCAGCAGCTCCGTGCTAAACACTGAAGCTTTCTTT. The chain is built from TRBV5-5 and TRBJ1-1; D is unresolved. Trimming pared 3 bases from V and 2 bases from J, leaving 8 bases between. Looked up from germline, CDR1 is SGHKS and CDR2 is YYEKEE (reference sequence). CDR3 size: 13 residues.

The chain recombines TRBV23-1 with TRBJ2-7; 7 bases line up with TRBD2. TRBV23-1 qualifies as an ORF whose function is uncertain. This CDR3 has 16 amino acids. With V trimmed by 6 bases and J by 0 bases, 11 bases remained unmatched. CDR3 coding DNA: TGCGCCAGCAGGCAGAGTGAGCGGGGACCCTCCTACGAGCAGTACTTC. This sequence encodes CASRQSERGPSYEQYF.